This TCR beta chain was documented in a study of regulatory T cells in long-lasting Graves disease (dated by TCRdb to the early 2020s). In the study overall: Persistent Graves' disease was defined as persistently positive TSH receptor autoantibodies together with antithyroid drug treatment for over 5 years. The study was registered as a clinical trial and conducted in China. Persistent Graves' disease patients were compared with newly diagnosed Graves' disease patients by peripheral blood TCR sequencing and RNA sequencing. Antithyroid drugs had been taken for about 10.3 years on average by persistent Graves' disease patients in the clinical cohort. TCR sequencing covered some 13 persistent and 20 newly diagnosed Graves' disease patients, 33 samples in total. The paper as a whole reports these results and caveats: Persistent patients shared more public clonotypes among themselves (around 2,700) than newly diagnosed patients did (more than 950). Sequencing and analysis were restricted to the TCR beta chain. TRBV28, TRBJ1-2 and TRBJ2-5 were preferentially used in persistent disease, while TRBV20-1 and TRBJ2-1 were favored in newly diagnosed disease. As a limitation, the authors acknowledged that the small sample size may reduce accuracy. Only peripheral blood was studied, because thyroid tissue, the primary lesion, was inaccessible. Compared with newly diagnosed patients, patients with persistent Graves' disease had lower TCR Shannon entropy and fewer highly expanded clones, which suggests clonal expansion.

The time point label here, explained by the study, means: persistent/refractory GD, antithyroid drugs over 5 years with positive TRAb. RNA was extracted from PBMCs in TRIzol for both TCR sequencing and RNA sequencing. Graves' disease was diagnosed according to American Thyroid Association guidelines. Patients for the study were recruited at an endocrinology department in Xi'an, China. Each patient gave about 10 milliliters of peripheral blood, collected in an EDTA anticoagulant tube. Ficoll Paque Plus density gradient separation was used to isolate PBMCs, and no additional T cell sorting was done. RNA quality was checked with an Agilent 2100 Bioanalyzer and agarose gel, and concentration with a NanoDrop 2000. As regards this clonotype: Its cognate antigen has yet to be identified. Base qualities were left out, and no much larger clone turns up one base away.

Receptor amplification or capture employed multiplex PCR. Reads for this sample came from an Illumina HiSeq 4000. To build TCR beta libraries, CDR3 regions were amplified by Arm-PCR using iRepertoire HTBI primers. Before sequencing, the PCR products went through gel purification. As for the original processing: Across samples, fewer than 70 TRBV and roughly 13 TRBJ segments were identified and used for gene usage analysis of CDR3 amino acid clonotypes. COPE and FqMerger were used to merge the filtered high-quality paired reads into contigs. BLAST was used to align contigs to IMGT TRBV, TRBD and TRBJ reference genes, and CDR3 was defined according to IMGT. Any clonotype with a frequency above 0.1% was counted as a highly expanded clone. Shannon entropy was used to measure repertoire diversity, and the Gini coefficient was used to measure V-J evenness. Public clonotypes were defined as clonotypes shared by more than one individual. The public reads were quality trimmed at Q25 with fastp and then assembled into clones with MiXCR by TCRdb, keeping productive beta chains. All rows with the same CDR3 protein become a single entry with the most common DNA and genes. TCRdb, rather than the study authors, made the V and J calls. For this sample the table gives roughly 700,000 distinct CDR3 sequences, of which around 30% were detected only once. The ten largest clonotypes hold 40% to 50% of the sample.

V and J are truncated by 4 bases and 2 bases respectively, leaving an intervening sequence of 11 bases. From its cysteine to its phenylalanine, the CDR3 spans 14 amino acids. Left in the record is the CDR3 DNA by itself, 42 bases read in frame from the first base. Sequences SGHDN (CDR1) and FVKESK (CDR2) are obtained from the germline V gene. Recombination connected TRBV14 to TRBJ1-2, with a weak D call of TRBD1 (5 bases match). The sequencing used peripheral blood mononuclear cells (PBMCs), collected when the disease was refractory, from a patient treated with antithyroid drugs. The clonotype comes from a female donor with Graves disease. The DNA sequence reads TGTGCCAGCAGCCCCAGTCCAGGGAACTATGGCTACACCTTC. This gives the protein CASSPSPGNYGYTF.